The rows below give T cell receptor beta chains drawn from one sample of a study of blood T cell repertoires in COVID-19. Libraries were prepared by immunoSEQ multiplex PCR; TCRdb keeps only in-frame clonotypes and omits some of them. The repertoire holds about 140,000 clones, roughly four fifths seen once, with about 1.5% in the top ten. The sequencing sample was made of PBMCs or T cells enriched from blood (not recorded which). Receptors originate from a woman aged 18-29 years who had been exposed to COVID-19. The CDR3 runs from the conserved cysteine through the conserved F or W. A D gene is named only where the DNA matches it firmly. Rows give clone size only sometimes, using once, few, many, or a class for an expanded clone.

>TRBV4-2|TRBJ2-3|TRBD2|NA
TGTGCCAGCAGCCAAGAACTAGCGATAAACACAGATACGCAGTATTTT
CASSQELAINTDTQYF
>TRBV12-3/TRBV12-4|TRBJ1-1|NA|NA
TGTGCCAGCAGATCTTACAGGGACGCTTTCTTT
CASRSYRDAFF
>TRBV18|TRBJ1-4|NA|NA
TGTGCCAGCTCGCTTGTAACAGGGTGGGAAAAACTGTTTTTT
CASSLVTGWEKLFF
>TRBV28|TRBJ2-6|NA|NA
TGTGCCAGCAGTGGGTTGGGGAGCGGGGCCAACGTCCTGACTTTC
CASSGLGSGANVLTF
>TRBV5-1|TRBJ2-5|NA|NA
TGCGCCAGCAGCTTCGCCGGGGTGGGGGAGACCCAGTACTTC
CASSFAGVGETQYF
>TRBV2|TRBJ2-7|TRBD2|NA
TGTGCCAGCAACCCGGGACTAGAGTTTGGCGAGCAGTACTTC
CASNPGLEFGEQYF
>TRBV28|TRBJ1-1|TRBD1|NA
TGTGCCAGCAGCCGGGACAGGGTTACTGAAGCTTTCTTT
CASSRDRVTEAFF
>TRBV6-5|TRBJ2-5|NA|NA
TGTGCCAGCAGCGGAAGCTGGGGAGTGACCCAGTACTTC
CASSGSWGVTQYF
>TRBV19|TRBJ2-3|TRBD2|few
TGTGCCAGTAGTGCGAGACTAGCGGGAGGGCCCGGAGATACGCAGTATTTT
CASSARLAGGPGDTQYF
>TRBV7-9|TRBJ2-1|NA|NA
TGTGCCAGCAGCTTAATTCCCTTCAATGAGCAGTTCTTC
CASSLIPFNEQFF
>TRBV6-1|TRBJ1-1|NA|NA
TGTGCCAGCAGTGAAGCCCTTAGGCAGGCTGAAGCTTTCTTT
CASSEALRQAEAFF
>TRBV19|TRBJ1-5|NA|NA
TGTGCCAGTAGTATTTACAATCAGCCCCAGCATTTT
CASSIYNQPQHF
>TRBV27|TRBJ2-5|TRBD1|NA
TGTGCCAGCAGTCCGTACAGGGGGCTCCAAGAGACCCAGTACTTC
CASSPYRGLQETQYF
>TRBV7-9|TRBJ1-1|TRBD1|NA
TGTGCCAGCAGATTGACAGGGGGGAACACTGAAGCTTTCTTT
CASRLTGGNTEAFF
>TRBV2|TRBJ1-4|NA|NA
TGTGCCAGCCTCCCGGGGGGTGGATATGAAAAACTGTTTTTT
CASLPGGGYEKLFF
>TRBV4-1|TRBJ2-2|TRBD2|once
TGCGCCAGCAGCCAAGTGGCGGGAGGGCCGTCCGGGGAGCTGTTTTTT
CASSQVAGGPSGELFF
>TRBV30|TRBJ2-7|TRBD2|few
TGTGCCTGGAGTCCCCTCGGACTAGCGGTAATCTCCTACGAGCAGTACTTC
CAWSPLGLAVISYEQYF
>TRBV11-1|TRBJ1-1|TRBD1|NA
TGTGCCAGCAGCAACCTTTACAGGGGGCCGTACACTGAAGCTTTCTTT
CASSNLYRGPYTEAFF
>TRBV5-1|TRBJ2-6|NA|NA
TGCGCCAGCAGCTACCAGGGAACTGGGGCCAACGTCCTGACTTTC
CASSYQGTGANVLTF
>TRBV5-1|TRBJ2-3|TRBD2|NA
TGCGCCAGCAGCTTGGCTGCGGGAGTGGCGCAGTATTTT
CASSLAAGVAQYF